A selection of T cell receptor beta chains follows, all from one sample in a study of OX40 agonist ivuxolimab in advanced cancers. Generated by immunoSEQ multiplex PCR, the TCRdb table keeps only in-frame clones and is missing some. The sample contains about 83,000 clones, less than 95% of which appear only once. The specimen comprised CD4+ or CD8+ T cells sorted from blood, sampled in a trial of the OX40 agonist ivuxolimab. The receptors originated from an adult with an advanced solid tumor such as melanoma, head and neck, liver or kidney cancer. Both conserved end residues are trimmed from each CDR3. A D gene is named only where the DNA matches it firmly.

V: TRBV27
J: TRBJ2-5
D: .
CDR3: ASSGSGVETQY

V: TRBV11-2
J: TRBJ2-1
D: TRBD1
CDR3: ASSLGTVHNEQF

V: TRBV27
J: TRBJ2-2
D: .
CDR3: ASSTGLRTGELF

V: TRBV4-3
J: TRBJ1-4
D: .
CDR3: ASSREGGWEKLF

V: TRBV4-3
J: TRBJ1-1
D: .
CDR3: ASSQGIGVRAF

V: TRBV6-5
J: TRBJ2-2
D: .
CDR3: ASSSGGGSGELF

V: TRBV19
J: TRBJ1-1
D: .
CDR3: ASSTGMNTEAF

V: TRBV30
J: TRBJ2-6
D: TRBD1
CDR3: AWTTWDRSKGANVLT

V: TRBV15
J: TRBJ1-4
D: .
CDR3: ATSRDRGEKLF

V: TRBV2
J: TRBJ1-5
D: .
CDR3: ASSVTGHQPQH

V: TRBV15
J: TRBJ1-2
D: .
CDR3: ATSRGGENYGYT

V: TRBV7-8
J: TRBJ1-5
D: TRBD1
CDR3: ASSFSTGLGNQPQH

V: TRBV9
J: TRBJ2-7
D: .
CDR3: ASSQGTSSYEQY

V: TRBV6-5
J: TRBJ1-1
D: .
CDR3: ASSYSEGPTEAF

V: TRBV28
J: TRBJ1-5
D: .
CDR3: ASRRGTKYQPQH

V: TRBV11-2
J: TRBJ2-5
D: .
CDR3: ASSNNPGTQY

V: TRBV4-3
J: TRBJ1-1
D: .
CDR3: ASTFRNGGRDTEAF

V: TRBV15
J: TRBJ2-7
D: .
CDR3: ATSAHAGKDEQY

V: TRBV28
J: TRBJ2-7
D: .
CDR3: ASTPLPSYEQY

V: TRBV7-9
J: TRBJ1-2
D: .
CDR3: ASSLAEGGAIGYT

V: TRBV23-1
J: TRBJ1-1
D: .
CDR3: ASSPRDTPLKAF

V: TRBV28
J: TRBJ2-1
D: .
CDR3: ASNYLGVARADEQF

V: TRBV10-3
J: TRBJ1-6
D: .
CDR3: AISEEDKRYNSPLH

V: TRBV4-1
J: TRBJ2-5
D: .
CDR3: ASSRGIGAQETQY

V: TRBV19
J: TRBJ1-5
D: .
CDR3: ASTTEGHNQPQH

V: TRBV5-4
J: TRBJ1-2
D: .
CDR3: ASSLDLFRGNYGYT

V: TRBV6-5
J: TRBJ1-2
D: .
CDR3: ASSYSSPDYGYT

V: TRBV9
J: TRBJ1-2
D: .
CDR3: ASSDGDLANYGYT

V: TRBV7-3
J: TRBJ2-3
D: .
CDR3: ASSLTGRADTQY

V: TRBV27
J: TRBJ1-2
D: .
CDR3: ASSFQLQGRGGYGYT

V: TRBV4-3
J: TRBJ2-2
D: .
CDR3: ASSQDPGEVTGELF

V: TRBV4-3
J: TRBJ2-1
D: TRBD1
CDR3: ASSQLTGLGNEQF

V: TRBV6-6
J: TRBJ2-1
D: TRBD1
CDR3: ASSSGTGGWNEQF

V: TRBV12-5
J: TRBJ2-1
D: .
CDR3: ASGPEFDEQF

V: TRBV9
J: TRBJ2-5
D: .
CDR3: ASSVWGGRFETQY

V: TRBV25-1
J: TRBJ2-3
D: .
CDR3: ASSDLAGASTDTQY

V: TRBV10-3
J: TRBJ1-1
D: .
CDR3: AISEGQGTSPSVNTEAF

V: TRBV5-1
J: TRBJ2-5
D: .
CDR3: ASSLEGNQETQY

V: TRBV10-1
J: TRBJ2-1
D: .
CDR3: ASTSHRENSSYNEQF